These 2 T cell receptor beta chains share one sample of origin, sequenced in a study of blood T cell repertoires in COVID-19. Clones were read by immunoSEQ multiplex PCR, and TCRdb kept only the in-frame ones, dropping some. The top ten clones hold over 2% of a sample with some 42,000 clones, around nine tenths of them seen once. Input material: peripheral blood. The receptors come from a human donor in a cohort sampled during active COVID-19.

V usage is TRBV12-3 or TRBV12-4 and J usage is TRBJ1-1, with unresolved D. The CDR3 loop spans 13 amino acids. V dropped 6 bases and J dropped 1 base, with 9 bases sitting between them. Here the CDR3 DNA reads TGTGCCAGCAGGACTATGGGGAACACTGAAGCTTTCTTT. Translated: CASRTMGNTEAFF.

The chain recombines TRBV2 with TRBJ1-5, with 7 bases fitting TRBD1. V trimming: 6 bases; J trimming: 4 bases; junction bases outside the gene matches: 12. The CDR3 extends over 16 amino acids. Germline CDR1 is SNHLY and CDR2 is FYNNEI. The CDR3 region has the DNA TGTGCCAGCAGCAACCCGGACAGGCCGCGGAATCAGCCCCAGCATTTT. Translating gives CASSNPDRPRNQPQHF.